This TCR beta chain came from a study of CD8+ T cells in alopecia areata. The length of the CDR3 is 20 residues. The germline CDR1 and CDR2 sequences are SGHVS and FQNEAQ. V dropped 5 bases and J dropped 8; count of bases not matched to a gene: 26. Notes on the study in general: Scalp specimens additionally yield sequences from normal skin's resident alphabeta T cells.

Sequencing templates came from extracted RNA that was reverse transcribed into cDNA. Profiling relied on immunoSEQ multiplex PCR, and the TCRdb table lists in-frame clones only, not all of them. The table records around 160,000 clones, approximately 50% of them present only once. On this clone: Its antigen is undetermined.

This chain joins TRBV7-8 and TRBJ2-1; 8 bases are shared with TRBD1. The clonotype originates from a human donor with alopecia areata. Sequencing was performed on CD4+ T cells sorted from blood. CDR3 bases: TGTGCCAGCAGCAAATTGACCTCCCCCGGTGGGACAGGTTTTTGGGATGAGCAGTTCTTC. Translating it yields CASSKLTSPGGTGFWDEQFF.